Shown below are 8 T cell receptor beta chains from a single sample sequenced in a study of lymphopenia after photon versus proton radiotherapy. Repertoires were generated with immunoSEQ multiplex PCR, while TCRdb's copy carries only in-frame clones and drops some. Of about 19,000 clones in the sample, 75% to 95% were seen once. The sample was peripheral blood, taken from a patient treated with photon-based radiotherapy. Source of these receptors: a man aged 60 to 75 with pancreatic cancer.

The chain recombines TRBV30 with TRBJ2-2; D possibly corresponds to TRBD2 (5 bases). Germline CDR1 reads GTSNPN; CDR2 reads SVGIG (reference sequence). Trimming cost V 1 base and J 5 bases, with 8 bases left between them. The length of the CDR3 is 13 residues. As DNA, the CDR3 is TGTGCCTGGAGTGCGGGGTTTACCGGGGAGCTGTTTTTT. Protein product: CAWSAGFTGELFF.

The genes are TRBV30 and TRBJ2-1; 10 nucleotides match TRBD2. V gave up 4 bases and J gave up 2 bases; unmatched junction bases: 11. Germline assignment: CDR1 GTSNPN and CDR2 SVGIG (reference sequence). There are 17 residues in the CDR3. The chain's CDR3 is CAWTRGTSETTYNEQFF. The CDR3 bases are TGTGCCTGGACCCGAGGGACTAGCGAGACTACCTACAATGAGCAGTTCTTC. Combining the CDR3 with reference TRBV30 and TRBJ2-1 gives the whole variable domain SQTIHQWPATLVQPVGSPLSLECTVEGTSNPNLYWYRQAAGRGLQLLFYSVGIGQISSEVPQNLSASRPQDRQFILSSKKLLLSDSGFYLCAWTRGTSETTYNEQFFGPGTRLTVL.

The chain has TRBV5-5 and TRBJ1-5, with a weak D call TRBD1 (5 bases). This CDR3 region has 14 residues. Germline V lookup: CDR1 SGHKS, CDR2 YYEKEE (reference sequence). Trimming shortened V by 4 bases and J by 3 bases, and 11 bases separated the two germline ends. The CDR3 DNA reads TGTGCCAGCAGCACCGGACATTTCAATCAGCCCCAGCATTTT. Translating it yields CASSTGHFNQPQHF.

The V gene is TRBV7-2, the J gene TRBJ1-3; D is unclear. The germline V gene encodes CDR1 SGHTA and CDR2 FQGNSA. The CDR3 consists of 16 residues. V was pared by 6 bases and J by 4 bases, with 19 bases between. Written as DNA, the CDR3 is TGTGCCAGCAGATCACCTAACCCCTTCGGGGGAAACACCATATATTTT. It is translated as CASRSPNPFGGNTIYF.

CDR3 bases: TGTGCCAGCAGCTTGTGGTACGAGCAGTACTTC. This gives the protein CASSLWYEQYF. This sequence joins TRBV5-6 and TRBJ2-7, with unresolved D. Germline loops: CDR1 SGHDT, CDR2 YYEEEE. Trimming took 1 base from V and 4 from J, leaving 3 bases between them. The CDR3 sequence is 11 residues long.

This clone was seen more than once but under ten times. The rearrangement joins TRBV7-8 to TRBJ1-2; the D gene is possibly TRBD1 (6 bases). Germline CDR1 reads SGHVS; CDR2 reads FQNEAQ. V dropped 5 bases and J dropped 3 bases, with 16 bases sitting between them. This CDR3 is built from 15 residues. The CDR3 DNA reads TGTGCCAGCAGCGAAATAGGGGGGGTCGACTATGGCTACACCTTC. Amino acids: CASSEIGGVDYGYTF.

This sequence joins TRBV10-2 and TRBJ2-2; D not certain. V was trimmed by 8 bases and J by 1 base, leaving 11 bases between them. Germline CDR1 and CDR2: WSHSY and SAAADI. CDR3 length: 14 amino acids. Here the CDR3 reads CASLRTGNTGELFF. The CDR3 DNA follows: TGCGCCAGCCTTCGGACGGGGAACACCGGGGAGCTGTTTTTT.

This clone has a single count. The chain is built from TRBV9 and TRBJ2-3; the match to TRBD2 covers 10 bases. The germline V gene has CDR1 SGDLS and CDR2 YYNGEE. Trimming removed 2 bases from V and 9 bases from J; junction bases left unmatched: 6. The length of the CDR3 is 14 residues. This chain's CDR3 is CASSVSGGAVTQYF. For the CDR3, the DNA is TGTGCCAGCAGCGTCAGCGGGGGGGCCGTAACGCAGTATTTT. Full variable domain (rest looked up from reference TRBV9 and TRBJ2-3): DSGVTQTPKHLITATGQRVTLRCSPRSGDLSVYWYQQSLDQGLQFLIQYYNGEERAKGNILERFSAQQFPDLHSELNLSSLELGDSALYFCASSVSGGAVTQYFGPGTRLTVL.